This T cell receptor (beta chain) comes out of a study of vaccination effects on CD4 cells after COVID-19. Germline V gene data show CDR1 as KGHDR and CDR2 as SFDVKD. V lost 1 base and J lost 4; bases outside the gene matches: 4. The CDR3 spans 17 residues. Scientists isolated CD4+ T cells after an approximately 10-day culture period ended. The participants, recipients of two vaccine doses, got either BNT162b2 or mRNA-1273. Method: immunoSEQ multiplex PCR; TCRdb's copy keeps in-frame clones and lacks some. Found here are about 66,000 clones, less than 80% of them singletons; the top ten hold approximately 2.4%. As for this clone: Its antigen is unknown.

This receptor was obtained from a human donor who received a COVID-19 vaccine. This chain joins TRBV24-1 and TRBJ1-6; 9 nucleotides align to TRBD1. The source was CD4+ T cells from PBMCs cultured without peptide, collected after COVID-19 vaccination. Here the CDR3 DNA reads TGTGCCACCAGTGATTTACAGGGACAGGGTTATAATTCACCCCTCCACTTT. Translation: CATSDLQGQGYNSPLHF.